This T cell receptor beta chain originates from a study of T-cell memory formation after mild COVID-19. Concerning this clonotype: Its antigen is not known.

TCRdb fed the 5' RACE reads into MiXCR, producing one record per CDR3 protein. Found here are some 180,000 distinct CDR3 sequences, approximately 18% of them singletons; the top ten hold roughly 3.8%. CDR1 is SQVTM, CDR2 ANQGSEA, per germline. Trimming took 7 bases from V and 5 from J, leaving 15 bases between them. The CDR3 is 13 residues long. Study-level points and caveats: Clones shrinking between day 15 and 85 showed a balanced CD4/CD8 split, and those that grew later tilted toward CD4+. The main location of contracting CD4+ clones was CM and EM, and that of contracting CD8+ clones was EMRA. Pre-infection memory carried some responding clones, suggesting that cross-reactive memory joined.

The chain employs TRBV29-1 and TRBJ1-5; possible D gene TRBD1, 6 bases. The clonotype was recovered from a man aged 18 to 30 who had mild COVID-19 (a few samples of this study predate the infection). Cell type and time point are not known. The specimen was PBMCs or a T cell subset sorted from them (not recorded which). The CDR3 DNA reads TGCAGCGCCAAGGGGGGGGCGGATCAGCCCCAGCATTTT. The encoded protein is CSAKGGADQPQHF.